This T cell receptor (beta chain) was sequenced during a study of OX40 agonist ivuxolimab in advanced cancers. At the level of the study: Patients were dosed with the agonistic anti-OX40 (CD134) antibody ivuxolimab. Study-level results: The average count of expanded clones was higher among CD8+ T cells than among CD4+.

As to this clone: Its cognate antigen is unknown.

Method: immunoSEQ multiplex PCR; TCRdb's copy keeps in-frame clones and lacks some. Of 98,000 or so clones listed, about 88% were seen once; the top ten hold 0.82%. With 2 bases clipped from V and 0 bases from J, the junction kept 4 bases outside the gene matches. This CDR3 has 16 residues. Germline V gives CDR1 KGHSH, CDR2 LQKENI. The V call is TRBV18, the J call TRBJ2-1; 7 positions agree with TRBD2. The starting material was CD4+ or CD8+ T cells sorted from blood, obtained in a trial of the OX40 agonist ivuxolimab. The receptor was derived from an adult with an advanced solid tumor such as melanoma, head and neck, liver or kidney cancer. The CDR3 DNA sequence: TGTGCCAGCTCACCAAGGGGCGGGAGCTCCTACAATGAGCAGTTCTTC. It codes for CASSPRGGSSYNEQFF.